There are a few counts of the clone carrying this T cell receptor beta chain. It was from around 20,000 to 1,000,000 sorted cells, with 10%, 30% or 50% RNA, that naive CD8 libraries came. TCRdb redid the calling of the PCR reads with MiXCR, one entry per CDR3 protein. The sample holds about 67,000 distinct CDR3 sequences, about a sixth seen once. V dropped 5 bases and J dropped 2; count of bases not matched to a gene: 3. The CDR3 contains 15 residues. The data were obtained in a study of molecular identifiers for immune sequencing clone quantification. The V call is TRBV12-3 or TRBV12-4, the J call TRBJ1-5; 10 nucleotides match TRBD1. The clonotype was recovered from a human donor in good health. Some libraries in this study had Jurkat cell RNA spiked in. What was sequenced was naive CD8+ T cells from blood, with Jurkat cell RNA spiked in. The subset is: FACS-sorted CD8+CD4-CCR7+CD45RA+ naive T cells. CDR3 sequence (DNA): TGTGCCAGCAGTCCCGGACAGGGGGGCAATCAGCCCCAGCATTTT. It is translated as CASSPGQGGNQPQHF.